Described below is a single TCR beta chain sequence and its context. The antigen is not known. With 5 bases clipped from V and 8 bases from J, the junction kept 12 bases outside the gene matches. Germline CDR1 SGHVS, CDR2 FQNEAQ. The CDR3 spans 15 residues. TCRdb called the 5' RACE reads again in MiXCR, with one record for every CDR3 protein. The sample shows 100,000 to 150,000 distinct CDR3 sequences, approximately 9.9% of them seen only once. The source of the sample is a study of CD8 T cells in ankylosing spondylitis. Study-wide results and caveats: Apparently characteristic of ankylosing spondylitis blood was a TCR beta motif (about 8 highly homologous variants).

This receptor was identified in a male donor with ankylosing spondylitis or in good health (not recorded which). The chain recombines TRBV7-8 with TRBJ2-1; 7 bases map to TRBD2. Sample: blood, either unsorted or a sorted T cell fraction (not recorded which). The CDR3 nucleotides are TGTGCCAGCAGCGCCGTAAGGACTAGGTTCGATGAGCAGTTCTTC. Translation: CASSAVRTRFDEQFF.